Listed here are 30 T cell receptor beta chains from one sample, sequenced in a study of tumor and adjacent non-tumor tissue in lung cancer. This sample's RNA came from whole unsorted tissue. Three rounds of nested PCR, following a modified ARM-PCR protocol, produced the TCRbeta library. MiXCR was run by TCRdb on the multiplex PCR reads, yielding one entry per CDR3 protein. The data hold 68,000 or so distinct CDR3 sequences, with approximately 63% observed a single time. The specimen sequenced was lung tumor tissue. Receptors were obtained from a man between 50 and 59 years old with non-small cell lung cancer.

Comments on this clonotype: The junction shows a germline mismatch at one end, possibly a read error. The J gene is TRBJ2-1, the V gene TRBV5-6; D may be TRBD1 or TRBD2 (5 bases each). Per the germline V gene, CDR1 is SGHDT and CDR2 is YYEEEE. CDR3 length: 17 residues. The CDR3 loop is CASSLGYGTATYNEQFF. CDR3 nucleotides: TGTGCGAGCAGCTTGGGGTACGGGACGGCCACCTACAATGAGCAGTTCTTC.

Of note for this clonotype: One junction end disagrees with the germline gene, perhaps due to a read error. V gene TRBV12-3 or TRBV12-4 combines with J gene TRBJ2-2; the D gene is possibly TRBD1 (6 bases). CDR3 size: 15 residues. CDR3: CASSPGRGGIRELFF. The CDR3 bases are TGTGCCAGCAGCCCAGGCAGGGGTGGGATCAGGGAGCTGTTTTTC.

This clonotype was recorded at least ten times. The chain uses TRBV20-1 and TRBJ1-5; D ambiguous. Per the germline V gene, CDR1 is DFQATT and CDR2 is SNEGSKA (reference sequence). The germline V and J ends were trimmed by 6 bases and 0 bases, with 9 bases remaining between them. This CDR3 comprises 13 residues. CDR3 bases: TGCAGTGCAAGGTGGGATAGCAATCAGCCCCAGCATTTT. Protein product: CSARWDSNQPQHF.

About this clonotype itself: The conserved closing phenylalanine or tryptophan is absent in this CDR3, likely reflecting a read error. The CDR3 bases are TGTGCCAGCAGTCAAGATCCCAGCGGGAGGGACAATGAGCAGTTCTCC. As protein: CASSQDPSGRDNEQFS. The chain couples TRBV4-2 to TRBJ2-1; TRBD2 matches at 10 bases. The CDR3 length is 16 residues. In germline, CDR1 is LGHNA, CDR2 YNFKEQ.

As to this clonotype: One junction end disagrees with the germline gene, perhaps due to a read error. This chain joins TRBV4-2 and TRBJ2-7; the D is unclear. The CDR3 sequence is 12 residues long. CDR1 and CDR2 from the germline V gene are LGHNA and YNFKEQ. The CDR3 coding sequence is TGTGCCAGCAGCATAGGCCCTGCGGAGCAATACTTC. This encodes CASSIGPAEQYF.

The J gene is TRBJ2-2, the V gene TRBV11-3, with a weak D call TRBD2 (6 bases). Trimming stripped 7 bases from V and 7 bases from J, with 16 bases between. The CDR3 runs 14 residues. Looked up from germline, CDR1 is SGHNT and CDR2 is YENEEA. The CDR3 loop is CASTPNTRGGELFF. For the CDR3, the DNA is TGTGCCAGCACCCCCAATACGCGGGGCGGGGAGCTGTTTTTT.

A remark on this clonotype: A read error may be the cause here, since a much bigger clone is one base away. The V gene is TRBV5-6, the J gene TRBJ2-5, with a possible D match to TRBD2 (6 bases). CDR1 and CDR2 (germline): SGHDT, YYEEEE. The CDR3 has 13 residues. V was clipped by 4 bases and J by 5 bases, with 12 bases between them. The CDR3 DNA reads as TGTGCCAGCAGCCGGGGACTCAGGGAGACCCAGTACTTC. This gives the protein CASSRGLRETQYF.

A note on this clonotype: One junction end disagrees with the germline gene, perhaps due to a read error. The CDR3 DNA reads TGTGCCAGCAGTCAAGGGGGTTTAAGCTGGACTACCTCCTACGAGCAGTACTTC. Translating gives CASSQGGLSWTTSYEQYF. V and J are TRBV14 and TRBJ2-7, with D possibly being TRBD1 or TRBD2 (6 bases each). The CDR3 runs to 18 residues. The germline gives CDR1 SGHDN, CDR2 FVKESK.

This clonotype was recorded a few times. A much larger clone sits a single nucleotide away, making a read error possible. V usage is TRBV29-1 and J usage is TRBJ2-5, with TRBD2 matching over 8 bases. Per the germline V gene, CDR1 is SQVTM and CDR2 is ANQGSEA. CDR3 length: 14 residues. The junction had 9 bases not matched to a gene; V was cut back by 4 bases and J by 5 bases. The CDR3 DNA follows: TGCAGCGTTGTCTTAACGGGGGGGCTGGAGACCCAGTACTTC. The encoded protein is CSVVLTGGLETQYF.

Points on this clonotype: Given a much more abundant clone one base away, this may be a read error. This chain joins TRBV4-2 and TRBJ2-7; the match to TRBD2 covers 7 bases. The CDR3 loop spans 15 amino acids. With V trimmed by 5 bases and J by 4 bases, 11 bases remained unmatched. Germline CDR1 is LGHNA and CDR2 is YNFKEQ. CDR3 DNA sequence: TGTGCCAGCAGCGCAAGCGGGGAACTCGAATACGAGCAGTACTTC. This sequence encodes CASSASGELEYEQYF.

Comments on this clonotype: The conserved phenylalanine or tryptophan is not found at the CDR3 terminus, so this likely reflects a read error. The chain couples TRBV11-3 to TRBJ2-3; 13 nucleotides match TRBD2. Looked up from germline, CDR1 is SGHNT and CDR2 is YENEEA. V shed 1 base and J 10 bases; nucleotides not matched to a gene: 8. CDR3 length: 16 amino acids. The CDR3 DNA follows: TGTGCCAGCAGCTTAGGGACTAGCGGGAGAGGCGATGCGCAGTATTGT. As protein: CASSLGTSGRGDAQYC.

The rearrangement joins TRBV5-1 to TRBJ2-2; D may match TRBD1 or TRBD2 (5 bases each). Germline V gene lookup returns CDR1 SGHRS and CDR2 YFSETQ. V lost 4 bases, J lost 6 bases, and 22 bases lay in between. This CDR3 contains 17 residues. The CDR3 nucleotides are TGCGCCAGCAGCCCGTACGTCACTCCGGGGACCTCCGGGGAGCTGTTTTTT. This encodes CASSPYVTPGTSGELFF.

For this clonotype: A read error may account for a junction end that differs from germline. The chain couples TRBV14 to TRBJ2-5; 9 nucleotides align to TRBD1. The germline CDR1 and CDR2 sequences are SGHDN and FVKESK. The CDR3 runs 16 residues. The CDR3 nucleotides are TGTGCCAACAGCCCTGTGACAGGGGGGATCGGGGAGACCCAGTACTTC. Encoded protein: CANSPVTGGIGETQYF.

The V call is TRBV30, the J call TRBJ2-5; 7 nucleotides line up with TRBD1. V lost 4 bases to trimming and J lost 5 bases; unmatched junction nucleotides: 13. Per the germline V gene, CDR1 is GTSNPN and CDR2 is SVGIG (reference sequence). The CDR3 has 15 amino acids. CDR3: CAWTIMRGRRETQYF. The CDR3 nucleotides are TGTGCCTGGACAATCATGAGGGGGCGTCGGGAGACCCAGTACTTC.

Comments on this clonotype: At one boundary the junction diverges from the germline segment, which might be a read error. The genes are TRBV4-2 and TRBJ2-1; TRBD1 matches at 9 bases. The length of the CDR3 is 17 residues. The V gene's germline CDR1 is LGHNA and CDR2 YNFKEQ. The CDR3 sequence is CASSHSLSDRGYDEQFF. Here the CDR3 DNA reads TGTGCCAGCAGCCACAGCCTCTCGGACAGGGGCTACGATGAGCAGTTCTTC.

This clonotype has ten or more counts. The chain has TRBV6-5 and TRBJ1-2; D unclear. This CDR3 is 16 amino acids long. V was shortened by 5 bases and J by 3 bases, with 19 bases between the two germline ends. The V gene's germline CDR1 is MNHEY and CDR2 SVGAGI. CDR3 protein: CASSRPPGSVDYGYTF. The CDR3 nucleotides are TGTGCCAGCAGTCGTCCCCCGGGCAGCGTCGACTATGGCTACACCTTC.

Turning to this clonotype: This sequence may be a read error, since a much larger clone differs from it by one base. This sequence joins TRBV10-3 and TRBJ1-1, with 7 nucleotides matching TRBD1. The germline CDR1 and CDR2 sequences are ENHRY and SYGVKD. This CDR3 has 14 amino acids. The CDR3 protein is CTISERTGRTEAFF. CDR3 DNA sequence: TGTACCATCAGTGAGAGGACAGGCCGGACTGAAGCTTTCTTT.

V is TRBV18 and J is TRBJ2-1, with D maybe TRBD2 (5 bases). Trimming removed 3 bases from V and 5 bases from J, with 14 bases in between. Looked up from germline, CDR1 is KGHSH and CDR2 is LQKENI. The CDR3 has 15 residues. The chain's CDR3 is CASSPALAFDNEQFF. The CDR3, as DNA: TGTGCCAGCTCACCGGCCCTAGCCTTCGACAATGAGCAGTTCTTC.

This clonotype appeared a single time. A junction end diverges from the germline sequence, so it may reflect a read error. The V gene is TRBV29-1, the J gene TRBJ1-4, with D possibly matching TRBD1 (5 bases). Looked up from germline, CDR1 is SQVTM and CDR2 is ANQGSEA. The length of the CDR3 is 13 residues. CDR3 bases: TGCAGCGCTGAATCTGTGGGACATGAAAAACTGTTTTTT. Protein: CSAESVGHEKLFF.

On this clonotype: The junction does not match germline at one end; this may be a read error. CDR3 in amino acids: CDSSELGVGYNERFF. The CDR3, as DNA: TGTGACAGCAGTGAACTGGGGGTGGGGTACAATGAGCGGTTCTTC. The V and J genes are TRBV6-1 and TRBJ2-1; either TRBD1 or TRBD2 may fit D (5 bases each). Germline CDR1 and CDR2: MNHNS and SASEGT. There are 15 residues in the CDR3.

About this clonotype: The junction and the germline gene differ at one end; a read error may be behind it. The chain has TRBV11-3 and TRBJ2-7; tentative D call: TRBD2 (5 bases). This CDR3 is built from 13 residues. Germline V gives CDR1 SGHNT, CDR2 YENEEA. CDR3 sequence reads: CSSSLHRDYKQYF. The CDR3 DNA reads TGCTCCAGCAGCCTGCACAGAGACTACAAGCAGTACTTC.

As to this clonotype: The CDR3 carries no conserved terminal phenylalanine or tryptophan, so it likely arises from a read error. The CDR3 DNA reads TGTGCCCCAGGGTCAGCGGGGGGGAACAGCGGGGAGCTGTTTTAT. Its translation: CAPGSAGGNSGELFY. V usage is TRBV6-1 and J usage is TRBJ2-2; 10 nucleotides line up with TRBD2. The germline CDR1 and CDR2 sequences are MNHNS and SASEGT. The CDR3 is 15 residues long.

This clonotype has more than one count but fewer than ten. Being one base from a much bigger clone, this may be a read error. V usage is TRBV6-5 and J usage is TRBJ2-2, with D possibly being TRBD2 (6 bases). V lost 5 bases and J 6 bases, leaving 16 bases between the germline ends. This CDR3 spans 15 amino acids. Germline values: CDR1 MNHEY, CDR2 SVGAGI. The CDR3 loop is CASSATRFNAGELFF. The DNA of the CDR3 is TGTGCCAGCAGTGCGACTAGATTCAACGCCGGGGAGCTGTTTTTT.

With regard to this clonotype: Given the absence of the conserved phenylalanine or tryptophan at the CDR3 end, a read error is likely. The rearrangement joins TRBV20-1 to TRBJ2-3; TRBD2 agrees at 8 bases. CDR3 length: 14 residues. The ends lost 2 bases at V and 4 bases at J; junction bases unmatched: 5. The germline V gene has CDR1 DFQATT and CDR2 SNEGSKA (reference sequence). DNA of the CDR3: TGCAGTGCTAGACGTAGCGGGATCGCAGATACGCAGTATTAT. This encodes CSARRSGIADTQYY.

With regard to this clonotype: At one boundary the junction diverges from the germline segment, which might be a read error. The rearrangement uses TRBV12-3 or TRBV12-4 and TRBJ1-5, with D unresolved. The CDR3 covers 15 residues. This CDR3 reads CASSFSLGSNQHQHF. The CDR3 region has the DNA TGTGCGAGCAGTTTTTCTCTGGGTAGCAATCAGCACCAGCATTTT.

At least ten counts were recorded for this clonotype. This chain uses TRBV5-5 with TRBJ2-3; maybe TRBD1 (5 bases). CDR1 and CDR2 (germline): SGHKS, YYEKEE (reference sequence). With 3 bases removed from V and 1 base from J, the gap between germline ends came to 12 bases. This CDR3 comprises 15 residues. CDR3 nucleotide sequence: TGTGCCAGCAGCTCCCAGGGCGATGGCACAGATACGCAGTATTTT. Its protein is CASSSQGDGTDTQYF.

This clonotype appeared a single time. A junction boundary mismatches the germline segment, possibly from a read error. The rearrangement joins TRBV4-1 to TRBJ1-5, with D unclear. Germline assignment: CDR1 MGHRA and CDR2 YSYEKL. This CDR3 spans 14 amino acids. CDR3 amino acids: CTSSQHRAGQPQHF. The DNA for the CDR3 is TGCACCAGCAGCCAACATAGAGCGGGTCAGCCCCAGCATTTT.

Comment on this clonotype: A much bigger clone sits one base away, suggesting this may be a read error. J is TRBJ2-6 and V is TRBV6-1; TRBD1 might be the D (6 bases). Germline V gives CDR1 MNHNS, CDR2 SASEGT. The CDR3 runs to 15 residues. CDR3 bases: TGTGCCAGCAGCCGAGGGGGATCTGGGGCCGACGTCCTGACTTTC. It specifies CASSRGGSGADVLTF.

This clonotype came up a few times. The V call is TRBV5-1, the J call TRBJ2-1; the D call may be TRBD1 or TRBD2 (5 bases each). Germline loops: CDR1 SGHRS, CDR2 YFSETQ. V gave up 4 bases and J gave up 8 bases, with 22 bases separating them. The CDR3 totals 16 residues. CDR3 nucleotide sequence: TGCGCCAGCAGCCTCGCAAGGGACGAAATAGGGTATGAGCAGTTCTTC. Its translation: CASSLARDEIGYEQFF.

This clonotype was observed many times. The V and J genes are TRBV6-2 or TRBV6-3 and TRBJ2-1; 10 nucleotides match TRBD1. Germline loops: CDR1 MNHEY, CDR2 SVGEGT. This CDR3 has 14 amino acids. Germline trimming cut 5 bases from V and 7 bases from J; bases unmatched to any gene: 5. CDR3 sequence reads: CASSRQGASNEQFF. CDR3 in DNA: TGTGCCAGCAGTAGACAGGGGGCAAGTAATGAGCAGTTCTTC.